These 10 T cell receptor beta chains were sequenced from one sample in a study of T-cell reconstitution after alpha-beta-depleted transplantation in children. Library preparation (for TCRbeta) was performed with unique molecular identifiers. MiXCR, run by TCRdb on the PCR reads, gives a single entry per CDR3 protein. The sample lists about 98,000 distinct CDR3 sequences, 20% to 25% occurring once. Source: PBMCs, taken before TCRalphabeta/CD19-depleted stem cell transplant. These receptors were collected from a boy aged 2 to 10 with acute lymphoblastic leukemia, due to receive a stem cell transplant.

This clonotype has a count of ten or more. This sequence joins TRBV6-5 and TRBJ2-5; D unclear. The CDR3 is 14 residues long. CDR1 is MNHEY, CDR2 SVGAGI, per germline. Trimming cost V 2 bases and J 2 bases, with 9 bases left between them. The CDR3 coding sequence is TGTGCCAGCAGTTACCGCGGCAGTCAAGAGACCCAGTACTTC. It codes for CASSYRGSQETQYF.

The V call is TRBV29-1, the J call TRBJ1-2, with 9 nucleotides matching TRBD1. The V gene's germline CDR1 is SQVTM and CDR2 ANQGSEA. The CDR3 spans 13 residues. V dropped 1 base and J dropped 8; count of bases not matched to a gene: 5. The CDR3 loop reads CSVEGTGVGGYTF. The DNA for the CDR3 is TGCAGCGTTGAAGGGACAGGGGTCGGAGGCTACACCTTC. Full variable domain (remainder filled in from reference TRBV29-1 and TRBJ1-2): SAVISQKPSRDICQRGTSLTIQCQVDSQVTMMFWYRQQPGQSLTLIATANQGSEATYESGFVIDKFPISRPNLTFSTLTVSNMSPEDSSIYLCSVEGTGVGGYTFGSGTRLTVV.

This clonotype was detected only a few times. The V gene is TRBV4-2, the J gene TRBJ2-7; 10 nucleotides align to TRBD2. V lost 4 bases to trimming and J lost 3 bases; unmatched junction nucleotides: 3. Per the germline V gene, CDR1 is LGHNA and CDR2 is YNFKEQ. The CDR3 spans 14 residues. CDR3 in amino acids: CASSRRLAGYEQYF. CDR3 coding DNA: TGTGCCAGCAGCCGCCGACTAGCGGGCTACGAGCAGTACTTC.

This clonotype was detected many times. This chain joins TRBV5-1 and TRBJ2-7; no reliable D call. The V end was cut by 0 bases, the J end by 7 bases, with 8 bases between. The CDR3 runs 12 residues. Germline CDR1 reads SGHRS; CDR2 reads YFSETQ. This CDR3 is CASSLGGREQYF. The CDR3 nucleotides are TGCGCCAGCAGCTTGGGGGGTCGGGAGCAGTACTTC.

V usage is TRBV15 and J usage is TRBJ2-7, with no clear D. The CDR3 extends over 15 amino acids. Per germline, CDR1 LNHNV and CDR2 YYDKDF (reference sequence). Trimming left V 0 bases short and J 7 bases short, with 16 bases between. Here the CDR3 DNA reads TGTGCCACCAGCAGAGATCGGCACGATGTGGGGGAGCAGTACTTC. It translates to CATSRDRHDVGEQYF.

This clonotype was observed many times. This chain joins TRBV20-1 and TRBJ2-3; D gene ambiguous. V was cut by 4 bases and J by 0 bases, with 5 bases left in between. In germline, CDR1 is DFQATT, CDR2 SNEGSKA (reference sequence). CDR3 length: 12 residues. The CDR3 sequence: CSATTSTDTQYF. DNA of the CDR3: TGCAGTGCTACGACTAGCACAGATACGCAGTATTTT.

This clonotype has just one count. The chain uses TRBV12-3 or TRBV12-4 and TRBJ2-5; 9 nucleotides align to TRBD1. The CDR3 loop spans 14 amino acids. Trimming at V came to 3 bases and at J to 5 bases, leaving 4 bases not matched to a gene. CDR3 in amino acids: CASSLDRGSETQYF. The CDR3 DNA follows: TGTGCCAGCAGTTTGGACAGGGGTAGCGAGACCCAGTACTTC.

In its sample, this clonotype was seen many times. This chain joins TRBV20-1 and TRBJ2-1; D is possibly TRBD2 (5 bases). The V end was cut by 1 base, the J end by 5 bases, with 9 bases between. The germline V gene has CDR1 DFQATT and CDR2 SNEGSKA (reference sequence). CDR3 size: 13 residues. CDR3 sequence (DNA): TGCAGTGCTAGAGGGCGAGGGAACAATGAGCAGTTCTTC. It is translated as CSARGRGNNEQFF.

The chain links TRBV30 to TRBJ2-1; D uncertain. This CDR3 is built from 13 residues. Germline V gives CDR1 GTSNPN, CDR2 SVGIG (reference sequence). V was shortened by 6 bases and J by 0 bases, with 9 bases between the two germline ends. The CDR3 DNA reads TGTGCCTGCAGACCCGGCTCCTACAATGAGCAGTTCTTC. Protein: CACRPGSYNEQFF.

This clonotype has ten or more counts. The chain is built from TRBV10-2 and TRBJ2-1, with D possibly TRBD2 on 5 matching bases. V was cut by 4 bases and J by 2 bases, with 18 bases left in between. CDR3 length: 17 amino acids. Germline lookup yields CDR1 WSHSY and CDR2 SAAADI. CDR3 in amino acids: CASSGERYYPPYNEQFF. DNA of the CDR3: TGCGCCAGCAGTGGGGAGCGGTACTATCCCCCCTACAATGAGCAGTTCTTC.